A selection of T cell receptor beta chains follows, all from one sample in a study of blood T cell repertoires in COVID-19. The data were produced by immunoSEQ multiplex PCR, yet TCRdb's version contains in-frame clones alone and is incomplete. The repertoire holds some 400,000 clones, with roughly nine tenths as singletons. Sequenced material: PBMCs or T cells enriched from blood (not recorded which). These receptor sequences come from a woman between 40 and 50 years old who had been exposed to COVID-19. The CDR3 runs from the conserved cysteine through the conserved F or W. D genes are given only for firm matches. Clone size is shown for a subset of rows, as once, few, many or a class of expanded clone.

d_call	clone_size	v_call	j_call	cdr3_nt	cdr3_aa
NA	NA	TRBV19	TRBJ1-1	TGTGCCAGTAGCCGACAGCCCCTCAACACTGAAGCTTTCTTT	CASSRQPLNTEAFF
TRBD2	once	TRBV5-1	TRBJ2-3	TGCGCCAGCAGCTTGAGAACTAGCGGGGGGTCAGCAGATACGCAGTATTTT	CASSLRTSGGSADTQYF
NA	NA	TRBV7-2	TRBJ1-1	TGTGCCAGCAGCTTAGAAGGAGAGGGAGGAGCTTTCTTT	CASSLEGEGGAFF
TRBD1	NA	TRBV11-2	TRBJ1-1	TGTGCCACCAGACAGGGTGGGACTGAAGCTTTCTTT	CATRQGGTEAFF
TRBD1	NA	TRBV7-9	TRBJ2-7	TGTGCCAGCAGCTTAGGGACAGGGAACCACGAGCAGTACTTC	CASSLGTGNHEQYF
TRBD1	NA	TRBV5-4	TRBJ1-6	TGTGCCAGCGCACAGGGGACCTATAATTCACCCCTCCACTTT	CASAQGTYNSPLHF
TRBD1	once	TRBV7-9	TRBJ1-2	TGTGCCAGCAGCTTATCGACAGGGGCGGCATCTAACTATGGCTACACCTTC	CASSLSTGAASNYGYTF
TRBD1	NA	TRBV27	TRBJ2-5	TGTGCCAGCAGTCGGGACAGGAGTTTTGGGTTCCAAGAGACCCAGTACTTC	CASSRDRSFGFQETQYF
NA	NA	TRBV6-1	TRBJ2-7	TGTGCCAGCAGTGAAGCTAGCTCCTACGAGCAGTACTTC	CASSEASSYEQYF
TRBD1	NA	TRBV7-9	TRBJ1-5	TGTGCCAGCAGCTCTGGGACAGGGCCCAATCAGCCCCAGCATTTT	CASSSGTGPNQPQHF
NA	NA	TRBV15	TRBJ1-2	TGTGCCACCAGCATCGACAGGCGCCTTAACTATGGCTACACCTTC	CATSIDRRLNYGYTF
NA	NA	TRBV5-1	TRBJ1-2	TGCGCCAGCAGCTTCAGTCCGCGGAACCAATGGTGGTACACCTTC	CASSFSPRNQWWYTF
NA	NA	TRBV19	TRBJ2-2	TGTGCCAGTAGTATAAAGGGGAGACAGGTCGTCGGGGAGCTGTTTTTT	CASSIKGRQVVGELFF
TRBD2	NA	TRBV9	TRBJ2-2	TGTGCCAGCAGCGGAACTAGCGGGAGAAACACCGGGGAGCTGTTTTTT	CASSGTSGRNTGELFF